This T cell receptor (beta chain) was found in a study of blood T cell repertoires in COVID-19. Study as a whole: Material from acute and convalescent COVID-19 was sourced from the United States, Italy and Spain. PBMCs, B-cell-depleted T cells, or T cells provided the cDNA or gDNA that made up the material.

Original methodology: Estimation of nucleated cell counts relied on the amplification of reference gene primers. Sequenced by immunoSEQ multiplex PCR; TCRdb stores in-frame clones only, minus some. D and trimming come from the DNA, and the V and J calls and clone size come from that table. The sample yields approximately 200,000 clones, 70% to 90% seen once. Germline V gene lookup returns CDR1 SGHVS and CDR2 FQNEAQ. This CDR3 contains 13 residues. V was clipped by 6 bases and J by 1 base, with 9 bases between them. The J gene is TRBJ1-1, the V gene TRBV7-8; D not certain. The sample was peripheral blood. This TCR derives from a woman aged 25-40 years with acute or convalescent COVID-19. CDR3 amino acids: CASSSQPNTEAFF. The CDR3 nucleotides read TGTGCCAGCAGTTCACAGCCGAACACTGAAGCTTTCTTT.